A single sample gave rise to the 24 T cell receptor beta chains below, sequenced in a study of cytomegalovirus exposure and HLA in healthy donors. Primers included in the PCR were 60 Vbeta and 13 Jbeta primers. Generated by immunoSEQ multiplex PCR, the TCRdb table keeps only in-frame clones and is missing some. Of 150,000 to 200,000 clones detected, 82% appear once; the ten largest clones hold over 1.2%. The sequencing input was PBMCs. The source is a girl between 5 and 17 years old in good health and CMV-seropositive.

The chain combines TRBV28 with TRBJ2-3, with D perhaps matching TRBD1 (5 bases). The CDR3 totals 14 residues. Germline CDR1 reads MDHEN; CDR2 reads SYDVKM. V was clipped by 3 bases and J by 4 bases, with 11 bases between them. The CDR3 is CASSFVSGSDTQYF. The CDR3 DNA reads as TGTGCCAGCAGTTTTGTTTCAGGGTCAGATACGCAGTATTTT.

The chain joins TRBV4-3 to TRBJ2-1, with D unresolved. Trimming removed 1 base from V and 6 bases from J, with 16 bases in between. Per germline, CDR1 LGHNA and CDR2 YSLEER. The CDR3 has 16 amino acids. The CDR3 DNA sequence: TGCGCCAGCAGCCAAGTGGCTACAGAGACCCTCAATGAGCAGTTCTTC. Protein product: CASSQVATETLNEQFF.

The CDR3 reads CASSYTGQNTGELFF. The CDR3, as DNA: TGTGCCAGCAGTTACACCGGACAGAACACCGGGGAGCTGTTTTTT. This rearrangement joins TRBV6-5 to TRBJ2-2, with a possible D match to TRBD1 (5 bases). The CDR3 consists of 15 residues. CDR1 and CDR2 (germline): MNHEY, SVGAGI. V dropped 2 bases and J dropped 1 base, with 8 bases sitting between them.

The V and J genes are TRBV21-1 and TRBJ2-1; the DNA was not compared with TRBD1, the D call given in the table. TRBV21-1 is tagged as a pseudogene. CDR3 length: 17 residues. The chain's CDR3 is CASSKGPGTEVDDEQFF. DNA of the CDR3: TGTGCCAGCAGCAAAGGTCCCGGGACAGAGGTCGATGATGAGCAGTTCTTC.

The chain recombines TRBV2 with TRBJ1-2, with D possibly matching TRBD1 (6 bases). V lost 6 bases, J lost 4 bases, and 12 bases lay in between. Germline V gene lookup returns CDR1 SNHLY and CDR2 FYNNEI. CDR3 size: 13 residues. The CDR3 bases are TGTGCCAGCAGCCGACAGGCCCTCTATGGCTACACCTTC. This gives the protein CASSRQALYGYTF.

V and J are TRBV4-1 and TRBJ2-1; 10 nucleotides align to TRBD2. This CDR3 has 16 residues. The germline V gene has CDR1 MGHRA and CDR2 YSYEKL. Germline trimming cut 3 bases from V and 4 bases from J; bases unmatched to any gene: 6. The CDR3 region is CASSQDPSGRYNEQFF. The CDR3 nucleotides are TGCGCCAGCAGCCAGGACCCTAGCGGGAGATACAATGAGCAGTTCTTC.

The chain has TRBV25-1 and TRBJ1-1; D gene uncertain. Trimming pared 3 bases from V and 0 bases from J, leaving 14 bases between. Germline values: CDR1 MGHDK, CDR2 SYGVNS. This CDR3 is 16 amino acids long. CDR3 loop: CASSDVDLTMNTEAFF. CDR3 nucleotide sequence: TGTGCCAGCAGTGATGTGGACTTAACCATGAACACTGAAGCTTTCTTT.

The chain recombines TRBV7-8 with TRBJ2-5, with no clear D. CDR1 SGHVS and CDR2 FQNEAQ come from the germline V gene. Trimming cost V 5 bases and J 2 bases, with 21 bases left between them. This CDR3 spans 17 amino acids. The DNA for the CDR3 is TGTGCCAGCAGCCCCCCGGCAGTTGGAGAGAGGCAAGAGACCCAGTACTTC. The encoded protein is CASSPPAVGERQETQYF.

This clone was seen a few times. This chain uses TRBV2 with TRBJ2-3; maybe TRBD2 (7 bases). The CDR3 length is 16 residues. Germline V CDR1 and CDR2: SNHLY, FYNNEI. The germline V and J ends were trimmed by 4 bases and 2 bases, with 16 bases remaining between them. The CDR3 loop reads CASSGTAGAYTDTQYF. CDR3 sequence (DNA): TGTGCCAGCAGTGGAACGGCGGGGGCTTACACAGATACGCAGTATTTT.

The V and J genes are TRBV28 and TRBJ1-2, with no clear D. CDR3 length equals 13 residues. Germline V CDR1 and CDR2: MDHEN, SYDVKM. The V end was cut by 4 bases, the J end by 5 bases, with 11 bases between. CDR3 bases: TGTGCCAGCAGTTCCGGAGGAGGGTATGGCTACACCTTC. It translates to CASSSGGGYGYTF.

The V call is TRBV7-9, the J call TRBJ2-2, with 7 bases matching TRBD1. Germline V lookup: CDR1 SEHNR, CDR2 FQNEAQ (reference sequence). V was clipped by 1 base and J by 6 bases; unmatched bases: 5. The CDR3 is made up of 15 amino acids. As DNA, the CDR3 is TGTGCCAGCAGCTTAGGCCAGGGGGAAGCCGGGGAGCTGTTTTTT. Amino acid sequence: CASSLGQGEAGELFF.

The rearrangement uses TRBV5-1 and TRBJ1-4; TRBD1 aligns across 8 bases. Germline V gives CDR1 SGHRS, CDR2 YFSETQ. This CDR3 region has 15 residues. The junction had 8 bases not matched to a gene; V was cut back by 4 bases and J by 6 bases. CDR3 nucleotide sequence: TGCGCCAGCAGCCCTGGACAGGGTGTGGATGAAAAACTGTTTTTT. Translation gives CASSPGQGVDEKLFF.

The genes are TRBV7-2 and TRBJ2-5, with 8 positions matching TRBD2. The CDR3 length is 14 residues. Germline CDR1 is SGHTA and CDR2 is FQGNSA. V was clipped by 5 bases and J by 5 bases; unmatched bases: 7. CDR3 coding DNA: TGTGCCAGCAGCCGGGGGGGATATGGGGAGACCCAGTACTTC. Its translation: CASSRGGYGETQYF. The full variable domain, its missing parts supplied by reference TRBV7-2 and TRBJ2-5, is GAGVSQSPSNKVTEKGKDVELRCDPISGHTALYWYRQSLGQGLEFLIYFQGNSAPDKSGLPSDRFSAERTGGSVSTLTIQRTQQEDSAVYLCASSRGGYGETQYFGPGTRLLVL.

The chain joins TRBV7-6 to TRBJ2-3; 13 bases align to TRBD2. After removal of 5 bases from V and 4 bases from J, the junction contained 6 bases not matched to a gene. Germline CDR1 SGHVS, CDR2 FNYEAQ. There are 16 residues in the CDR3. CDR3 region: CASSTSGGERADTQYF. The CDR3 nucleotides read TGTGCCAGCAGCACTAGCGGGGGGGAAAGGGCAGATACGCAGTATTTT.

This sequence joins TRBV9 and TRBJ2-3, with D possibly matching TRBD1 (5 bases). This CDR3 spans 15 amino acids. Trimming took 2 bases from V and 2 from J, leaving 12 bases between them. Germline values: CDR1 SGDLS, CDR2 YYNGEE. The CDR3 nucleotides read TGTGCCAGCAGCGTTCAGGGCTTCGACACAGATACGCAGTATTTT. Its translation: CASSVQGFDTDTQYF.

The chain couples TRBV2 to TRBJ2-2; possibly TRBD1 for D (5 bases). This CDR3 has 14 residues. V was trimmed by 4 bases and J by 5 bases, leaving 11 bases between them. Germline V gene lookup returns CDR1 SNHLY and CDR2 FYNNEI. CDR3 bases: TGTGCCAGCAGTGGTGTTCAGGGAACCGGGGAGCTGTTTTTT. Encoded protein: CASSGVQGTGELFF.

The rearrangement links TRBV7-8 to TRBJ2-2; 7 nucleotides align to TRBD1. CDR3 size: 15 residues. Germline V gives CDR1 SGHVS, CDR2 FQNEAQ. V dropped 1 base and J dropped 7; count of bases not matched to a gene: 6. The CDR3: CASSLVAGGIGELFF. The CDR3 nucleotides read TGTGCCAGCAGCTTAGTGGCAGGGGGAATCGGGGAGCTGTTTTTT.

V is TRBV28 and J is TRBJ2-5; TRBD1 matches at 7 bases. This CDR3 region has 13 residues. CDR1 is MDHEN, CDR2 SYDVKM, per germline. V gave up 6 bases and J gave up 5 bases; unmatched junction bases: 6. The CDR3 region is CASRKTGIETQYF. As DNA, the CDR3 is TGTGCCAGCAGGAAGACAGGGATCGAGACCCAGTACTTC.

The chain couples TRBV7-2 to TRBJ2-3, with TRBD2 matching 16 bases. The CDR3 loop spans 17 amino acids. J lost 0 bases, V lost 6 bases, and 3 bases had no gene match. Germline CDR1 reads SGHTA; CDR2 reads FQGNSA. The CDR3 nucleotides are TGTGCCAGCAGGGGACTAGCGGGGGGGATTAGCACAGATACGCAGTATTTT. Protein sequence: CASRGLAGGISTDTQYF.

The rearrangement links TRBV18 to TRBJ1-1, with D maybe TRBD1 (5 bases). The V end was cut by 8 bases, the J end by 1 base, with 8 bases between. Germline lookup yields CDR1 KGHSH and CDR2 LQKENI. This CDR3 is built from 12 residues. Here the CDR3 reads CASHTGNTEAFF. The CDR3 nucleotides read TGTGCCAGCCATACAGGGAACACTGAAGCTTTCTTT.

The CDR3 sequence is CASIPPTLAGAGTKNEQFF. The CDR3 DNA sequence: TGTGCCAGCATCCCACCCACTTTAGCGGGAGCCGGAACCAAGAATGAGCAGTTCTTC. This chain uses TRBV6-7 with TRBJ2-1, with 9 bases lining up with TRBD2. TRBV6-7 is an ORF, and what it does is uncertain. This CDR3 region has 19 residues. V shed 7 bases and J 7 bases; nucleotides not matched to a gene: 23.

This chain connects TRBV5-4 to TRBJ2-7; 8 bases map to TRBD1. This CDR3 spans 18 amino acids. Per germline, CDR1 SGHNT and CDR2 YYREEE (reference sequence). Trimming cost V 1 base and J 6 bases; bases outside gene matches: 18. The CDR3 reads CASSLLAGGTGATGEQYF. As DNA, the CDR3 is TGTGCCAGCAGCTTGTTGGCAGGGGGCACAGGGGCCACGGGCGAGCAGTACTTC.

This sequence joins TRBV7-9 and TRBJ2-3; 10 bases match TRBD2. V shed 8 bases and J 5 bases; nucleotides not matched to a gene: 4. From germline, CDR1 is SEHNR and CDR2 FQNEAQ (reference sequence). There are 13 residues in the CDR3. CDR3 sequence reads: CASLAGAGDTQYF. CDR3 in DNA: TGTGCCAGCCTAGCGGGGGCGGGAGATACGCAGTATTTT.

The J gene is TRBJ2-7, the V gene TRBV19; D unclear. CDR3 length: 13 residues. V was shortened by 3 bases and J by 3 bases, with 9 bases between the two germline ends. Germline V gene lookup returns CDR1 LNHDA and CDR2 SQIVND (reference sequence). The CDR3 is CASSMSGYYEQYF. The DNA of the CDR3 is TGTGCCAGTAGTATGTCGGGTTACTACGAGCAGTACTTC.